This TCR beta chain was obtained from a study of cytomegalovirus exposure and HLA in healthy donors (dated by TCRdb to 2015 to 2018). About the study as a whole: An earlier analysis of some 500 of the donors reported roughly 270 Gb of sequence data and 120 million or so unique TCR beta sequences from about 179 million T cells. An early release that covered roughly 600 HLA-typed donors contained approximately 300 gigabases of sequencing data and approximately 85 million unique TCR sequences. The genetic ancestry cluster associated with self-reported Caucasian donors included over 80% of the 398 genotyped donors. The study aimed to test whether signatures of past pathogen exposure could be identified by cataloging public T cell receptors. The study used immunosequencing to profile the T cell repertoires of 666 subjects and linked those repertoires to cytomegalovirus serostatus. Besides the first cohort of approximately 670 subjects, a separate validation cohort made up of 95 to 150 different subjects was used. To predict cytomegalovirus infection status, the study combined high-throughput TCR immunosequencing, statistical association of individual TCRs with disease status, and machine learning. A later analysis re-examined previously published TCR beta repertoires from hundreds of donors and added high-resolution HLA genotyping to investigate patterns of TCR occurrence. Rather than using new phenotypic data, the later analysis identified candidate immune exposures from TCR beta sequences and from how often those sequences occurred across donors. An earlier analysis of fewer than 700 of the donors applied high-throughput TCR beta sequencing to assess whether each TCR beta V gene segment acted as functional or pseudogenic. Donor age, sex, ethnicity and CMV serostatus were compiled alongside the repertoire data. In a later genetic analysis, genome-wide SNP genotypes for about three fifths of the roughly 670 donors were used, and that subset was treated as a discovery cohort. Every repertoire in the discovery cohort had been generated on one and the same sequencing platform. Both class I and class II loci were covered by HLA typing, at four-digit resolution. Typing coverage differed by locus: A, B, C, DRB1 and DQB1 were typed in about 629-640 donors, DQA1 in 522, DPA1 in roughly 590, and DPB1 in around 440. A few DR-DQ haplotypes were handled as single units for association and clustering because linkage in the cohort was strong. On average, roughly 200,000 unique TCR beta nucleotide sequences were sequenced per donor among about 400 genotyped donors of the cohort, with roughly 18% of those sequences being non-productive.

Library generation was performed with the immunoSEQ multiplex PCR assay. For the multiplex PCR, a mixture combining 60 forward primers for TCR Vbeta segments and 13 reverse primers for TCR Jbeta segments was used. The CDR3 region of rearranged TCR beta genes was amplified from genomic DNA with a multiplex PCR assay. The Illumina HiSeq System was used to sequence the amplified TCR beta libraries as 87-base-pair reads. Turning to the authors' computational methods: In a later analysis, tens of millions of unique TCR beta chains were counted across the approximately 640 repertoires, and roughly 10 million of these chains were shared by at least two donors. To remove PCR and sequencing errors, raw reads were error-corrected and collapsed into unique sequences using a nearest-neighbor algorithm that merged closely related sequences. CDR3 sequences were aligned to IMGT reference sequences to assign V, D and J gene segments. For a sequence to be retained, at least a six-nucleotide match to both a V gene segment and a J gene segment was required. A rearrangement was called productive if the CDR3 had no stop codons and remained in frame with V and J, and every other rearrangement was called non-productive. Following IMGT convention, CDR3 was defined as the stretch from the second conserved V-encoded cysteine up to the conserved J-encoded phenylalanine. In an earlier analysis of approximately 500 of the donors, sequences lacking an unambiguous match to a single V gene segment were excluded. An earlier analysis of about 590 of the donors classified V segments as functional when productive rearrangements were above 56.7% and as segregating when the standard deviation between donors was above 5%. A statistical classification framework was built to diagnose cytomegalovirus status from the catalog of TCR beta chain sequences. V and J gene assignment, in a later analysis, came from comparing TCR nucleotide sequences with IMGT/GENE-DB human TR gene sequences. In a later analysis, CDR3 sequences and most-parsimonious VDJ recombination scenarios were assigned using the TCRdist pipeline. In a later analysis, each TCR beta chain was defined by its CDR3 amino acid sequence together with its V-gene family, and reads lacking a unique V-gene family were excluded. As a way to deal with suspected cross-contamination and a sequencing artifact, a later analysis dropped approximately 570 nucleotide sequences that were highly shared and had low generation probability. In a later analysis, a clonal expansion index for each public chain was calculated from normalized within-repertoire ranks of inferred template counts. In a later analysis, generation probabilities were computed using a VDJ recombination model fitted to out-of-frame rearrangements, and the results were checked against IGoR. Hypergeometric tests were used in a later analysis to score TCR-TCR, TCR-HLA and TCR-CMV co-occurrence, with a repertoire-size bias correction applied to the TCR pairs. False discovery rates were estimated in a later analysis by permuting HLA or CMV assignments 20 times. A later analysis grouped co-occurring TCRs with DBSCAN, adding TCRdist sequence similarity when clustering within HLA-allele-positive subsets. For co-occurrence clustering, repertoires with fewer than 30,000 or more than 120,000 public chains were excluded, along with roughly 5 repertoires with anomalous nucleotide sharing. Not all clones reach the TCRdb copy of this immuneACCESS table, which keeps in-frame sequences only. Checked studies attribute under half of the gap to unresolved V genes and leave the rest unexplained. V, J and clone size are those of that table, while D and trimming were read from the DNA. Within this sample are about 63,000 clones, with approximately 71% of them counted one time only. The ten top clones hold 4.5% to 5.5% of the sample.

Results the study describes overall, beyond this receptor: Broadly in line with IMGT annotations, most TCR beta V segments showed up in productive rearrangements about 90% or about 30% of the time in an earlier analysis of several hundred of the donors. Cytomegalovirus status was reported to be diagnosed by the classifier with high specificity and sensitivity in both the original and validation cohorts. The only immune exposure information available for the cohort was CMV serostatus. In the study, 150 to 200 TCR beta chains were listed as associated with cytomegalovirus. A later analysis reported that several top co-occurrence clusters appeared linked to parvovirus B19, influenza, CMV and Epstein-Barr virus. Because counts were too low, seventeen rarely observed V segments, including chromosome 9 orphons, were excluded from the earlier analysis of under 650 of the donors. In a later analysis, HLA-associated TCR beta chains showed more clonal expansion and lower generation probabilities than non-associated chains that were equally common. Because some donors lacked HLA typing at each locus, the association tests relied only on the typed subset. A later genetic analysis reported fewer N-insertions in productive TCRs among donors in an Asian-associated ancestry cluster than the approximately 670-donor mean. An association between a missense DCLRE1C variant and V-gene and J-gene trimming of TCR beta chains was found in a later genetic analysis and replicated in an independent cohort. Only TCR beta chains were sequenced in this cohort, and the absence of alpha or paired-chain data limited detectable features. The presence/absence analyses assumed that sequencing depth was roughly uniform across donors, and that assumption may not be true. A later analysis found that most CMV-associated TCR beta chains appeared HLA-restricted, with HLA associations seemingly driven largely by CMV exposure. A further reported finding was that TCR beta sequences accurately predicted the HLA-A and HLA-B alleles for most subjects in the first cohort. Three of the identified cytomegalovirus-associated TCR beta chains were confirmed in vitro to be specific for cytomegalovirus antigens. When HLA alleles, especially DR and DQ, strongly co-occurred, attributing TCR associations to individual alleles was difficult. Across donors, most TCR sequences were observed very rarely, whereas some public TCRs were present in many individuals. A cluster of highly shared sequence variants was judged likely to be a technical artifact of the sequencing pipeline. Specific HLA alleles were associated with some 15,000 TCR beta sequences at a false discovery rate of 0.05 in a later analysis. According to the authors, the approach could potentially be generalized to other disease states and immunological phenotypes. Linkage disequilibrium might explain the correlated functional status among segregating V segments, but an unknown experimental factor could not be excluded. Because the 87-base-pair reads could not distinguish some IMGT-functional V segments, including TRBV6-2 and TRBV6-3, those segments were excluded. A later analysis found that TCR association rates varied across HLA loci, with DRB1 alleles showing the most associated TCRs and HLA-C alleles the fewest.

Comment on this clone: Its recognized antigen is unknown. Base-call qualities are not available, and no considerably larger clone is one nucleotide away.

The cohort was made up of approximately 700 healthy bone marrow donors. At the time of sampling, all cohort members were nominally healthy, though unrecorded immune exposures were likely present. The donor was CMV seronegative and belonged to the group of around 350 seronegative cohort members. Every donor gave a peripheral blood sample, and the peripheral blood mononuclear cells from that sample were used for TCR beta sequencing. Genomic DNA extraction from the blood cell samples was performed with the Qiagen DNeasy Blood Extraction Kit. CDR1 and CDR2 are drawn from the germline V gene (reference sequence): SEHNR, FQNEAQ. The CDR3 contains 14 residues, cysteine and phenylalanine counted. Just the 42-base CDR3 DNA is kept, in frame starting at base 1. Trimming at the junction amounts to 10 bases on V and 4 bases on J, and the germline ends lie 19 bases apart.

The sequence joins TRBV7-9 to TRBJ2-5; a tentative D call is TRBD2 (6 bases match). The receptor's source is a man aged 50 to 59 in good health and CMV-seronegative. Sequencing used PBMCs. The bases are TGTGCCACCCACCCGGGCGCGGGGCGAGAGACCCAGTACTTC. This is translated as CATHPGAGRETQYF.